The sequence of this TCR beta chain was determined in a study of blood T cell repertoires in COVID-19. At the level of the study: There were acute and convalescent COVID-19 samples, and they came from the United States, Italy and Spain. Nucleic acid was either cDNA or gDNA, and it came from T cells, B-cell-depleted T cells, or PBMCs.

Original handling: It was from reference gene primer amplification that nucleated cell counts were estimated. The data were produced by immunoSEQ multiplex PCR, yet TCRdb's version contains in-frame clones alone and is incomplete. V and J calls and clone size follow that table, whereas D and trimming were derived from the DNA. The sample contains about 190,000 clones, approximately 90% of which appear only once. The sequenced sample was peripheral blood. The receptor was isolated from a woman between 35 and 50 years old who had recovered from COVID-19.

The CDR3 spells CASGSGQGRIEAFF. As DNA, the CDR3 is TGTGCTAGTGGCTCGGGACAGGGGAGAATCGAAGCTTTCTTT. J is TRBJ1-1 and V is TRBV12-5; 10 nucleotides align to TRBD1. V was pared by 6 bases and J by 8 bases, with 9 bases of the junction left unmatched. CDR3 length: 14 residues. CDR1 is LGHNT, CDR2 FRNRAP, per germline.